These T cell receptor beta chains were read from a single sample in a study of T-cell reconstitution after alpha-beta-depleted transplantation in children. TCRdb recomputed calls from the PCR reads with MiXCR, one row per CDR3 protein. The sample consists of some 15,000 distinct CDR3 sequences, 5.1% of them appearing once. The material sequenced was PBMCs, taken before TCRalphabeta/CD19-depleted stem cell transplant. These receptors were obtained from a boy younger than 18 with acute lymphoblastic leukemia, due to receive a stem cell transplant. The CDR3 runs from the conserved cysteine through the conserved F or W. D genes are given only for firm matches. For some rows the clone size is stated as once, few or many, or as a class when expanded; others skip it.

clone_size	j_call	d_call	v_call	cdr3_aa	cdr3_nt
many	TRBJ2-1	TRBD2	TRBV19	CASSPGLGSYNEQFF	TGTGCCAGTAGCCCGGGACTAGGGTCCTACAATGAGCAGTTCTTC
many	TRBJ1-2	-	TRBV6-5	CASRGPRGYTF	TGTGCCAGCAGAGGGCCGAGAGGCTACACCTTC
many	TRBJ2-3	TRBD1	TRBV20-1	CSATGQGATDTQYF	TGCAGTGCTACGGGACAGGGCGCGACAGATACGCAGTATTTT
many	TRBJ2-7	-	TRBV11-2	CASSSGPWPGYEQYF	TGTGCCAGCAGCTCTGGGCCTTGGCCGGGCTACGAGCAGTACTTC
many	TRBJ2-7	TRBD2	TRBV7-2	CASSLRTSGEQYF	TGTGCCAGCAGCCTTCGGACTAGCGGGGAGCAGTACTTC
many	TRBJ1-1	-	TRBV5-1	CASSLGYRRMNTEAFF	TGCGCCAGCAGCTTGGGGTACAGGCGTATGAACACTGAAGCTTTCTTT
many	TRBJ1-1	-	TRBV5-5	CASSLDQMNTEAFF	TGTGCCAGCAGCTTGGACCAGATGAACACTGAAGCTTTCTTT
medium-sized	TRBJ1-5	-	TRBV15	CATGRDYSNQPQHF	TGTGCCACCGGGCGGGATTATAGCAATCAGCCCCAGCATTTT
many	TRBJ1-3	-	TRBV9	CASSGGSRNTIYF	TGTGCCAGCAGCGGGGGATCTCGAAACACCATATATTTT
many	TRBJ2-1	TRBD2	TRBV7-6	CASSPQGGGYYNEQFF	TGTGCCAGCAGCCCCCAGGGCGGGGGGTACTACAATGAGCAGTTCTTC
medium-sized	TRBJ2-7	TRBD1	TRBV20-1	CSARETGRGYEQYF	TGCAGTGCTAGAGAGACAGGGAGAGGGTACGAGCAGTACTTC
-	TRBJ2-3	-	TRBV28	CASSLTDTQYF	TGTGCCAGCAGTTTAACGGATACGCAGTATTTT
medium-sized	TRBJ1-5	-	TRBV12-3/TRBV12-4	CASSLLSNQPQHF	TGTGCCAGCAGTTTGCTCTCGAATCAGCCCCAGCATTTT
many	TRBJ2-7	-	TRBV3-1	CASSQGEKATYEQYF	TGTGCCAGCAGCCAAGGCGAGAAGGCTACCTACGAGCAGTACTTC
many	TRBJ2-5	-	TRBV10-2	CASKGIRSQETQYF	TGCGCCAGCAAGGGCATCCGCTCCCAAGAGACCCAGTACTTC
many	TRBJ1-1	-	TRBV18	CASSPFGYTEAFF	TGTGCCAGCTCACCTTTTGGATACACTGAAGCTTTCTTT
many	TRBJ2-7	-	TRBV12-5	CASGSGQVAYEQYF	TGTGCTAGTGGTTCGGGGCAAGTAGCCTACGAGCAGTACTTC
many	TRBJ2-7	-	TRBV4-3	CASSLRGAEYEQYF	TGCGCCAGCAGCCTCCGGGGAGCCGAGTACGAGCAGTACTTC
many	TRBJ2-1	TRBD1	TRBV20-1	CSADRGYEQFF	TGCAGTGCAGACAGGGGGTATGAGCAGTTCTTC
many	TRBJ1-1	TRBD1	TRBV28	CASSTGTGVGTEAFF	TGTGCCAGCAGTACCGGGACAGGGGTTGGCACTGAAGCTTTCTTT
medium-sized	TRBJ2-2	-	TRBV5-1	CASREGVSGTGELFF	TGCGCCAGCAGGGAAGGCGTTAGCGGCACCGGGGAGCTGTTTTTT
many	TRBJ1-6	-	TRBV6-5	CALSPRQLNSPLHF	TGTGCCTTATCGCCAAGGCAGCTTAATTCACCCCTCCACTTT
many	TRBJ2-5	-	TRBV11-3	CASSFGQGAQYF	TGTGCCAGCAGCTTTGGTCAGGGAGCCCAGTACTTC
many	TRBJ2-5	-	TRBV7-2	CASSSAGFGETQYF	TGTGCCAGCAGCTCTGCTGGCTTCGGAGAGACCCAGTACTTC
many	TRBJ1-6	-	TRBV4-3	CASSQDTRPVYSPLHF	TGCGCCAGCAGCCAAGATACGAGGCCAGTTTATTCACCCCTCCACTTT
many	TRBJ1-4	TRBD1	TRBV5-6	CASSMGQVGLEKLFF	TGTGCCAGCAGCATGGGACAGGTCGGATTGGAGAAACTGTTTTTT
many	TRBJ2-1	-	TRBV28	CASSLGRDNEQFF	TGTGCCAGCAGTTTAGGCAGGGACAATGAGCAGTTCTTC
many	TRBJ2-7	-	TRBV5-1	CASSLEGSSYEQYF	TGCGCCAGCAGCTTGGAAGGGTCCTCCTACGAGCAGTACTTC